This record concerns one T cell receptor (beta chain) sequence. The antigen is unknown. This entry is derived from a study of PD-L1 blockade in urothelial cancer. Whole-study context: Among blood samples, the median T cell count was approximately 150,000.

Sequenced by immunoSEQ multiplex PCR; TCRdb stores in-frame clones only, minus some. This table holds 70,000 or so clones, approximately 91% found once. This CDR3 is built from 12 residues. The V end lost 0 bases, the J end lost 11 bases, and 6 bases lay between the germline ends. CDR1 is SGHDT and CDR2 is YYEEEE in the germline V gene. General study results and limits: More expansion of tumor-associated blood clones, seen at 3 weeks, marked durable-benefit patients. Pretreatment TCR clonality in blood, when below the median, was predictive of better survival.

Specimen: PBMCs, collected around atezolizumab (anti-PD-L1) treatment. The source of this sequence is a man aged 60 to 69 with urothelial cancer. The gene calls are TRBV5-6 and TRBJ1-6; maybe TRBD1 (5 bases). CDR3 residues: CASSLARAPLHF. Here the CDR3 DNA reads TGTGCCAGCAGCTTGGCCAGGGCACCCCTCCACTTT.